The rows below give T cell receptor beta chains drawn from one sample of a study of T cell changes during pregnancy in multiple sclerosis. Sequenced by immunoSEQ multiplex PCR; TCRdb stores in-frame clones only, minus some. The table has fewer than 80,000 clones, around 89% seen once; the top ten hold about 0.9%. The sample in question was peripheral blood, obtained in the first trimester of pregnancy. The source of these receptors is a female donor in good health, enrolled as a control in a pregnancy study. CDR3s include the opening cysteine and the closing phenylalanine or tryptophan. Each record gives: D gene, clone size, J gene, V gene, CDR3 DNA, CDR3 protein. D genes are given only for firm matches. The size entry is marked missing in some rows and otherwise reads once, few, many or a size class.

TRBD2,.,TRBJ2-2,TRBV5-1,TGCGCCAGCAGCTTAACTAGCGGGGTCCCGAACACCGGGGAGCTGTTTTTT,CASSLTSGVPNTGELFF
.,.,TRBJ1-3,TRBV7-7,TGTGCTAGCAGCTTATACCAGGGAAACACCATATATTTT,CASSLYQGNTIYF
TRBD1,.,TRBJ1-5,TRBV2,TGTGCCAGCATCTCCGGGACAGATGACCAGCCCCAGCATTTT,CASISGTDDQPQHF
.,.,TRBJ1-6,TRBV11-2,TGTGCCAGCAGCTCCTTATCGAGGAATTCACCCCTCCACTTT,CASSSLSRNSPLHF
.,.,TRBJ2-2,TRBV11-3,TGTGCCAGCAGTTACAGGAACACCGGGGAGCTGTTTTTT,CASSYRNTGELFF
TRBD2,once,TRBJ2-1,TRBV5-1,TGCGCCAGCAGCTTGGAGACTAGCGGATACAATGAGCAGTTCTTC,CASSLETSGYNEQFF
TRBD2,.,TRBJ2-7,TRBV6-5,TGTGCCAGCAGTTTGGGACTAGCGGGAGACGAGCAGTACTTC,CASSLGLAGDEQYF
.,once,TRBJ1-2,TRBV5-5,TGTGCCAGCAGCTTCAAGGGGGACTATGGCTACACCTTC,CASSFKGDYGYTF
.,.,TRBJ1-5,TRBV7-2,TGTGCCAGCAGCACCGACAGGTTAAACAATCAGCCCCAGCATTTT,CASSTDRLNNQPQHF
TRBD1,.,TRBJ1-2,TRBV5-5,TGTGCCAGCAGCTCCGACAGGGGAGTAGGGTATGGCTACACCTTC,CASSSDRGVGYGYTF
.,.,TRBJ2-1,TRBV20-1,TGCAGTCCCATTATAGAGAATGAGCAGTTCTTC,CSPIIENEQFF
TRBD2,.,TRBJ2-7,TRBV27,TGTGCCAGCAGTCCGAACGGGGGGTTTGGCCACGAGCAGTACTTC,CASSPNGGFGHEQYF
.,.,TRBJ2-7,TRBV5-8,TGTGCCAGCAGCTTGATCAGTCCCTACGAGCAGTACTTC,CASSLISPYEQYF
.,.,TRBJ2-3,TRBV19,TGTGCCAGTAGTACAAGTAGGGGTACGCAGTATTTT,CASSTSRGTQYF
.,.,TRBJ1-2,TRBV28,TGTGCCAGCAGTTTACCCCCCAGCTATGGCTACACCTTC,CASSLPPSYGYTF
TRBD1,.,TRBJ2-7,TRBV19,TGTGCCACCAAAAGGACAGGGAGCTACGAGCAGTACTTC,CATKRTGSYEQYF
TRBD1,.,TRBJ2-7,TRBV5-4,TGTGCCAGCAGCTTTATCGGGACAGCCTACGAGCAGTACTTC,CASSFIGTAYEQYF
TRBD2,.,TRBJ2-3,TRBV5-1,TGCGCCAGCAGCCCCTCTCAGACTAGCGGGGGGGCCGTGCCAGATACGCAGTATTTT,CASSPSQTSGGAVPDTQYF
.,.,TRBJ1-5,TRBV7-2,TGTGCCAGCAGCCCCCGGGGATATAGCAATCAGCCCCAGCATTTT,CASSPRGYSNQPQHF
TRBD2,.,TRBJ2-1,TRBV4-2,TGTGCCAGCAGCCCACAAGGGACTAGCGGGGGGGTAGAGCAGTTCTTC,CASSPQGTSGGVEQFF
TRBD2,.,TRBJ2-3,TRBV7-6,TGTGCCAGCAGCTTAGGGGGCCCGGGGGGGCCGACAGATACGCAGTATTTT,CASSLGGPGGPTDTQYF
TRBD1,few,TRBJ1-6,TRBV6-5,TGTGCCAGCAGTGCCTCAGGGGGATCCCTCCACTTT,CASSASGGSLHF
.,.,TRBJ1-1,TRBV19,TGTGCCGTCCTAATACCCTCTGCCACTGAAGCTTTCTTT,CAVLIPSATEAFF
.,.,TRBJ2-7,TRBV6-7,TGTGCCAGCAGTTACAGTACGGCGGGTGGCCCTCCCTACGAGCAGTACTTC,CASSYSTAGGPPYEQYF
.,.,TRBJ1-1,TRBV19,TGTGCCAGTAGTATCCGGACAGCCATGAACACTGAAGCTTTCTTT,CASSIRTAMNTEAFF
.,.,TRBJ2-3,TRBV7-8,TGTGCCAGCAGCTTATGGGGGCCAGGGGCAGATACGCAGTATTTT,CASSLWGPGADTQYF
.,.,TRBJ2-2,TRBV11-3,TGTGCCAGCAGCCCTAGAGCCAACGGGGAGCTGTTTTTT,CASSPRANGELFF
TRBD1,.,TRBJ2-1,TRBV6-1,TGTGCCAGCAGTCTACACAGGGGGCGGTACAATGAGCAGTTCTTC,CASSLHRGRYNEQFF
.,.,TRBJ2-5,TRBV5-1,TGCGCCAGCAGCTCGGGGGGCACAGAGACCCAGTACTTC,CASSSGGTETQYF